The T cell receptor beta chain described here comes from a study of T cell clonotyping in hematopoietic cell transplantation. The study, taken as a whole, reports: Higher Inverse Simpson Index values in graft donor and pretransplant recipient predicted broader posttransplant TCR diversity. Few recipient clonotypes overlapped donors; over 95% were de novo at given depth. Recipient TCR diversity dropped after transplant; expanded clonotypes rose from day 30 to 180.

This CDR3 has 14 amino acids. Trimming took off 3 bases at V and 4 bases at J, with 13 bases between the two ends. Germline-derived CDR1 and CDR2 are SGHNT and YYREEE (reference sequence). Clones were read by immunoSEQ multiplex PCR, and TCRdb kept only the in-frame ones, dropping some. The profile covers roughly 15,000 clones, with about 90% appearing a single time and about 2.9% taken by the ten largest. With respect to this clone: Its target is unknown.

This sequence originates from a man aged 50-59 years in good health. Some clones in this sample may be carry-over from other donors' samples. J is TRBJ2-5 and V is TRBV5-4; the D gene is possibly TRBD1 (6 bases). The sequenced sample was peripheral blood mononuclear cells. The chain's CDR3 is CASSSKQGSETQYF. CDR3 bases: TGTGCCAGCAGCTCCAAGCAGGGGTCAGAGACCCAGTACTTC. The whole variable domain, remainder taken from reference TRBV5-4 and TRBJ2-5, is ETGVTQSPTHLIKTRGQQVTLRCSSQSGHNTVSWYQQALGQGPQFIFQYYREEENGRGNFPPRFSGLQFPNYSSELNVNALELDDSALYLCASSSKQGSETQYFGPGTRLLVL.